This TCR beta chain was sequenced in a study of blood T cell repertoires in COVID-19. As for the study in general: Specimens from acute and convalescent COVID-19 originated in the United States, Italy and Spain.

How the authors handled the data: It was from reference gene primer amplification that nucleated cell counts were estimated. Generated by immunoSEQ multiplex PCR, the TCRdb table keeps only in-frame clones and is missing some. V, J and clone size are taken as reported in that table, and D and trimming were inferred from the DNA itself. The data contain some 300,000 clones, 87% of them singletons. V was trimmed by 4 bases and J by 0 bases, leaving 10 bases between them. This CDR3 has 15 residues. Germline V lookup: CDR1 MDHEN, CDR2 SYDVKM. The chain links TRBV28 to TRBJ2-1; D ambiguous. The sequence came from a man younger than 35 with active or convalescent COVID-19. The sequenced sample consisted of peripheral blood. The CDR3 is CASSSPLSSYNEQFF. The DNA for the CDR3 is TGTGCCAGCAGTTCCCCCCTGAGCTCCTACAATGAGCAGTTCTTC.